The 17 T cell receptor beta chains below come from one sample, sequenced in a study of CD8+ T cells in alopecia areata. Sequencing templates came from extracted RNA that was reverse transcribed into cDNA. Clones were read by immunoSEQ multiplex PCR, and TCRdb kept only the in-frame ones, dropping some. Counted here are around 100,000 clones, about 59% occurring once; the ten biggest clones make up 12%. Treatment denoted: oral pan-JAK inhibitor, 5-10 mg twice daily. The input for sequencing was CD8+ T cells sorted from blood, taken at week 24, from a patient treated with tofacitinib. The receptors here all came from a human donor with alopecia areata.

This clone was seen more than once but under ten times. The rearrangement joins TRBV7-9 to TRBJ2-1; no clear D gene. V was trimmed by 1 base and J by 7 bases, leaving 5 bases between them. The CDR3 contains 12 residues. Germline CDR1 SEHNR, CDR2 FQNEAQ (reference sequence). As DNA, the CDR3 is TGTGCCAGCAGCTTAGTGATTAATGAGCAGTTCTTC. It codes for CASSLVINEQFF.

This rearrangement joins TRBV27 to TRBJ2-1; D remains ambiguous. The V and J ends lost 5 bases and 2 bases respectively, with 16 bases between them. The CDR3 spans 16 residues. CDR1 is MNHEY, CDR2 SMNVEV, per germline (reference sequence). CDR3 residues: CASSLRPESAYNEQFF. The DNA for the CDR3 is TGTGCCAGCAGTCTTCGTCCGGAGTCGGCCTACAATGAGCAGTTCTTC.

The chain combines TRBV6-6 with TRBJ1-2; TRBD1 is a possible D gene (5 bases). This CDR3 has 14 residues. Looked up from germline, CDR1 is MNHNY and CDR2 is SVGAGI (reference sequence). The V end lost 8 bases, the J end lost 3 bases, and 16 bases lay between the germline ends. DNA of the CDR3: TGTGCCAGCTCCTACTCGGGGCAGGACTATGGCTACACCTTC. Its translation: CASSYSGQDYGYTF.

The rearrangement joins TRBV30 to TRBJ2-7; D is perhaps TRBD1 or TRBD2 (5 bases each). CDR1 is GTSNPN, CDR2 SVGIG, per germline (reference sequence). V lost 2 bases and J 6 bases, leaving 11 bases between the germline ends. The CDR3 is 12 amino acids. DNA for the CDR3: TGTGCCTGGAGTTATGGGGGTAGCGAGCAGTACTTC. This translates into CAWSYGGSEQYF. Filled out from reference TRBV30 and TRBJ2-7, the complete variable domain reads SQTIHQWPATLVQPVGSPLSLECTVEGTSNPNLYWYRQAAGRGLQLLFYSVGIGQISSEVPQNLSASRPQDRQFILSSKKLLLSDSGFYLCAWSYGGSEQYFGPGTRLTVT.

The chain links TRBV11-2 to TRBJ2-7; 9 bases are shared with TRBD2. The V gene's germline CDR1 is SGHAT and CDR2 FQNNGV. V gave up 0 bases and J gave up 2 bases; unmatched junction bases: 5. This CDR3 spans 16 amino acids. CDR3 bases: TGTGCCAGCAGCTTAGATCATCAGCGGGGGGCCTACGAGCAGTACTTC. This sequence encodes CASSLDHQRGAYEQYF.

This clone was seen more than once but under ten times. The V gene is TRBV29-1, the J gene TRBJ2-3; D might be TRBD1 or TRBD2, each matching 5 bases. The CDR3 is made up of 14 amino acids. The germline gives CDR1 SQVTM, CDR2 ANQGSEA. The CDR3 nucleotides are TGCAGTGCGCCGGGGCCCGTAAGCCCAGATACGCAGTATTTT. Protein: CSAPGPVSPDTQYF.

The chain uses TRBV7-2 and TRBJ1-2, with D perhaps matching TRBD1 (5 bases). Germline-derived CDR1 and CDR2 are SGHTA and FQGNSA. CDR3 length: 14 residues. The V end was cut by 5 bases, the J end by 4 bases, with 14 bases between. CDR3 nucleotides: TGTGCCAGCAGCCACCCGGGGGTCGGCTATGGCTACACCTTC. Translation: CASSHPGVGYGYTF. The full variable domain, in which reference TRBV7-2 and TRBJ1-2 provide the parts outside the CDR3, is GAGVSQSPSNKVTEKGKDVELRCDPISGHTALYWYRQSLGQGLEFLIYFQGNSAPDKSGLPSDRFSAERTGGSVSTLTIQRTQQEDSAVYLCASSHPGVGYGYTFGSGTRLTVV.

This clone came up a few times. The CDR3 here is CAISESGENEKLFF. DNA of the CDR3: TGTGCCATCAGTGAGTCAGGGGAGAATGAAAAACTGTTTTTT. This chain uses TRBV10-3 with TRBJ1-4; a weak D match, TRBD1 (5 bases). This CDR3 contains 14 residues. Germline V lookup: CDR1 ENHRY, CDR2 SYGVKD. V shed 0 bases and J shed 5 bases, with 7 bases lying between them.

CDR3 residues: CASSEGQGGYGYTF. CDR3 DNA sequence: TGCGCCAGCAGCGAGGGACAGGGAGGCTATGGCTACACCTTC. This chain connects TRBV5-1 to TRBJ1-2; 9 nucleotides match TRBD1. Germline CDR1 is SGHRS and CDR2 is YFSETQ. The CDR3 sequence is 14 residues long. Losses at the gene ends were 4 bases for V and 4 bases for J; bases not matched to a gene: 5.

The chain links TRBV29-1 to TRBJ2-7, with a weak D call TRBD1 (5 bases). Germline lookup yields CDR1 SQVTM and CDR2 ANQGSEA. The V end was cut by 4 bases, the J end by 1 base, with 14 bases between. The CDR3 loop spans 14 amino acids. CDR3 sequence reads: CSVVRQGESYEQYF. For the CDR3, the DNA is TGCAGCGTTGTAAGGCAGGGTGAGTCCTACGAGCAGTACTTC.

The V call is TRBV7-9, the J call TRBJ2-3, with 11 bases lining up with TRBD2. CDR3 length: 17 amino acids. The V gene's germline CDR1 is SEHNR and CDR2 FQNEAQ (reference sequence). The trim removed 3 bases at V and 2 bases at J, leaving 7 bases unmatched. The CDR3 region is CASSFPGLAVFTDTQYF. CDR3 coding DNA: TGTGCCAGCAGCTTCCCGGGACTAGCGGTTTTCACAGATACGCAGTATTTT.

This clone has just a few counts. This chain connects TRBV25-1 to TRBJ1-1, with D tentatively TRBD1 (6 bases). Trimming removed 10 bases from V and 7 bases from J, with 13 bases in between. This CDR3 comprises 11 residues. Looked up from germline, CDR1 is MGHDK and CDR2 is SYGVNS. In nucleotides, the CDR3 is TGTGCCACGGATGAGGGGGGTGAAGCTTTCTTT. It encodes CATDEGGEAFF.

This clone was detected a few times. The chain employs TRBV4-1 and TRBJ2-5, with 7 bases lining up with TRBD1. The CDR3 is 15 amino acids. Germline assignment: CDR1 MGHRA and CDR2 YSYEKL. V shed 3 bases and J 5 bases; nucleotides not matched to a gene: 9. The CDR3 loop is CASSHAAGGRETQYF. In DNA, the CDR3 is TGCGCCAGCAGCCATGCCGCAGGGGGAAGGGAGACCCAGTACTTC.

V gene TRBV6-5 combines with J gene TRBJ2-5; 7 nucleotides match TRBD2. The V gene's germline CDR1 is MNHEY and CDR2 SVGAGI. The V segment lost 0 bases and the J segment 4 bases; nucleotides outside the gene matches: 5. CDR3 length: 15 amino acids. As DNA, the CDR3 is TGTGCCAGCAGTTACTCAGGACTAGGGGCAGAGACCCAGTACTTC. Translation gives CASSYSGLGAETQYF.

CDR3 bases: TGTGCCAGCAGCCCCGGGACAGGGGGCTACGAGCAGTACTTC. As protein: CASSPGTGGYEQYF. The V and J genes are TRBV2 and TRBJ2-7, with 11 positions matching TRBD1. Germline V gene data show CDR1 as SNHLY and CDR2 as FYNNEI. With 6 bases clipped from V and 3 bases from J, the junction kept 4 bases outside the gene matches. The CDR3 length is 14 residues.

The chain combines TRBV27 with TRBJ1-2; D not resolved. Deletions cut 3 bases from V and 0 bases from J, with 8 bases between. The CDR3 is made up of 14 amino acids. Germline loops: CDR1 MNHEY, CDR2 SMNVEV (reference sequence). This chain's CDR3 is CASSFLGSNYGYTF. As DNA, the CDR3 is TGTGCCAGCAGTTTCTTGGGATCTAACTATGGCTACACCTTC.

This clone showed up just a few times. V and J are TRBV5-1 and TRBJ1-5; TRBD1 agrees at 9 bases. The CDR3 runs 15 residues. Germline CDR1 SGHRS, CDR2 YFSETQ. With 3 bases clipped from V and 3 bases from J, the junction kept 4 bases outside the gene matches. CDR3 sequence (DNA): TGCGCCAGCAGCTCCCGGGACAGGGTCAATCAGCCCCAGCATTTT. This gives the protein CASSSRDRVNQPQHF.